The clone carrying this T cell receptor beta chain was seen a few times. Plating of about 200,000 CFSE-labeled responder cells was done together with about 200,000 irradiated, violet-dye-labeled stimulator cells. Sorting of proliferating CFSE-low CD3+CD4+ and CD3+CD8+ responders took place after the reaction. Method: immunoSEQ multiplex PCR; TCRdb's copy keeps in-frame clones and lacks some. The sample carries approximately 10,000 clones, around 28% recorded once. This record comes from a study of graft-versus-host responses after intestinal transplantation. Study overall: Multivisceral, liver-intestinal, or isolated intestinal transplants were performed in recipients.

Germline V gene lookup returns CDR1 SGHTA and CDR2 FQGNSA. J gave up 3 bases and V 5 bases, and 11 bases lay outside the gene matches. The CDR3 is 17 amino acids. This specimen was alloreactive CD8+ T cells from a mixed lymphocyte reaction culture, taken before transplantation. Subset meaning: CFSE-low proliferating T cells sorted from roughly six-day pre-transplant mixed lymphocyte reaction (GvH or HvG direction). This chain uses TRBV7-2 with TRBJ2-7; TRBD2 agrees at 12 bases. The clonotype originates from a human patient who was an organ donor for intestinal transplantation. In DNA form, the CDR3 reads TGTGCCAGCAGCCAAGAGATGACTAGCGGGAGTCTCTACGAGCAGTACTTC. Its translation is CASSQEMTSGSLYEQYF.